The 18 T cell receptor beta chains presented below share a single source sample, sequenced in a study of T cells in Graves' hyperthyroidism and ophthalmopathy. Amplification targeted TCR beta CDR3 regions from RNA transcripts. TCR CDR3 underwent first-round RT-PCR with the HTBI primer set. TCRdb re-derived calls from the multiplex PCR reads in MiXCR, one entry per CDR3 protein. The sample lists about 610,000 distinct CDR3 sequences, 35% to 55% seen once, with more than 7.5% in the top ten. Sequenced input: peripheral blood or thyroid tissue (not recorded which). The receptors originated from a woman between 18 and 29 years old with Graves' hyperthyroidism.

This clonotype was counted at least ten times. The rearrangement links TRBV7-9 to TRBJ2-7; 8 bases agree with TRBD1. J gave up 7 bases and V 5 bases, and 13 bases lay outside the gene matches. Germline V lookup: CDR1 SEHNR, CDR2 FQNEAQ (reference sequence). CDR3 size: 15 residues. CDR3 bases: TGTGCCAGCAGCGGACAGGGCCATCCCTCGGGAGAGCAGTACTTC. This gives the protein CASSGQGHPSGEQYF.

The chain recombines TRBV5-1 with TRBJ1-1, with a weak D call TRBD1 (5 bases). V was pared by 3 bases and J by 0 bases, with 18 bases between. CDR1 is SGHRS, CDR2 YFSETQ, per germline. The CDR3 covers 17 residues. CDR3 nucleotides: TGCGCCAGCAGCTCTCGAGAGGGGCGATCTATGAACACTGAAGCTTTCTTT. It is translated as CASSSREGRSMNTEAFF.

Turning to this clonotype: A much larger clone differs from this one at a single base, so this may be a read error. The J gene is TRBJ2-2, the V gene TRBV19; the match to TRBD1 covers 12 bases. Losses at the gene ends were 5 bases for V and 6 bases for J; bases not matched to a gene: 10. This CDR3 region has 17 residues. Per the germline V gene, CDR1 is LNHDA and CDR2 is SQIVND (reference sequence). This chain's CDR3 is CASSSVGTGGNAGELFF. In DNA, the CDR3 is TGTGCCAGTAGTTCTGTAGGGACAGGGGGCAACGCCGGGGAGCTGTTTTTT.

The chain links TRBV7-6 to TRBJ1-1, with 12 bases identical to TRBD1. V shed 5 bases and J 8 bases; nucleotides not matched to a gene: 6. Germline CDR1 is SGHVS and CDR2 is FNYEAQ. CDR3 length: 14 residues. The CDR3: CASSRGDRGPEAFF. The CDR3 bases are TGTGCCAGCAGCAGGGGGGACAGGGGGCCAGAAGCTTTCTTT.

This clonotype was observed once. One end of the junction is discordant with germline, which a read error may explain. The chain carries TRBV6-5 and TRBJ2-6, with 7 bases fitting TRBD1. CDR1 and CDR2 from the germline V gene are MNHEY and SVGAGI. There are 14 residues in the CDR3. CDR3 residues: CASSLSGQADTEAF. CDR3 coding DNA: TGTGCCAGCAGCTTATCCGGACAGGCCGACACTGAAGCTTTC.

This rearrangement joins TRBV7-9 to TRBJ2-7; D might be TRBD1 (5 bases). The CDR3 extends over 14 amino acids. The germline CDR1 and CDR2 sequences are SEHNR and FQNEAQ (reference sequence). Trimming took off 2 bases at V and 7 bases at J, with 15 bases between the two ends. This chain's CDR3 is CASSLWPPYREQYF. The CDR3 DNA sequence: TGTGCCAGCAGCTTATGGCCACCCTACAGGGAGCAGTACTTC.

V gene TRBV10-2 combines with J gene TRBJ1-5; no clear D. This CDR3 has 14 amino acids. Germline V gene data show CDR1 as WSHSY and CDR2 as SAAADI. V gave up 2 bases and J gave up 6 bases, with 11 bases separating them. The CDR3 spells CASSESRDRQPQHF. CDR3 DNA: TGCGCCAGCAGTGAGAGTAGGGATCGTCAGCCCCAGCATTTT.

The CDR3 DNA sequence: TGTGCCAGCAGTCCCGGGACCCAAAGCTATAATTCACCCCTCCACTTT. This sequence encodes CASSPGTQSYNSPLHF. The rearrangement links TRBV27 to TRBJ1-6; TRBD1 might be the D (5 bases). Germline V gene sequence: CDR1 MNHEY, CDR2 SMNVEV (reference sequence). This CDR3 contains 16 residues. V was pared by 5 bases and J by 3 bases, with 14 bases between.

The chain has TRBV12-3 or TRBV12-4 and TRBJ2-7; D gene unclear. Trimming removed 4 bases from V and 11 bases from J, with 12 bases in between. This CDR3 region has 11 residues. The CDR3 DNA is TGTGCCAGCAGTTCTCCCAGTAGGGAGTACTTC. Encoded protein: CASSSPSREYF.

This clonotype occurred many times. V gene TRBV12-3 or TRBV12-4 combines with J gene TRBJ1-4, with D hard to call. The ends were cut back, 4 bases at V and 5 bases at J, with 14 bases in the middle. CDR3 length equals 15 residues. The CDR3 DNA is TGTGCCAGCAGTTCGGGCCCGGGATTGAATGAAAAACTGTTTTTT. It specifies CASSSGPGLNEKLFF.

This clonotype was observed many times. This chain links TRBV12-3 or TRBV12-4 with TRBJ2-6, with a weak D call TRBD1 (6 bases). Trimming removed 7 bases from V and 2 bases from J, with 12 bases in between. This CDR3 contains 15 residues. The CDR3 nucleotides read TGTGCCAGCACCGAACAGGGAACTGGGGCCAACGTCCTGACTTTC. This gives the protein CASTEQGTGANVLTF.

This clonotype was picked up many times. V and J are TRBV20-1 and TRBJ1-5; D call uncertain. The CDR3 covers 17 residues. Germline V gene lookup returns CDR1 DFQATT and CDR2 SNEGSKA (reference sequence). V was pared by 1 base and J by 0 bases, with 16 bases between. The CDR3 region is CSARGVEEDYSNQPQHF. CDR3 bases: TGCAGTGCTAGAGGAGTTGAGGAAGACTATAGCAATCAGCCCCAGCATTTT.

The table lists this clonotype with a count of one. The chain has TRBV29-1 and TRBJ1-2; 8 bases are shared with TRBD1. Germline V gene data show CDR1 as SQVTM and CDR2 as ANQGSEA. This CDR3 is 12 amino acids long. The trim removed 8 bases at V and 4 bases at J, leaving 6 bases unmatched. In DNA, the CDR3 is TGCAGCTTGGGGACAGGTATCTATGGCTACACCTTC. Encoded protein: CSLGTGIYGYTF.

The sample holds many counts of this clonotype. This chain uses TRBV7-3 with TRBJ2-5; D uncertain. V was cut by 5 bases and J by 7 bases, with 8 bases left in between. Germline-derived CDR1 and CDR2 are SGHTA and FQGTGA. CDR3 length equals 11 residues. The CDR3 sequence is CASSAGGTQYF. DNA for the CDR3: TGTGCCAGCAGCGCCGGCGGGACCCAGTACTTC.

This clonotype was recorded at least ten times. The rearrangement joins TRBV5-1 to TRBJ2-7; the D is unclear. The germline CDR1 and CDR2 sequences are SGHRS and YFSETQ. The CDR3 runs to 13 residues. V was clipped by 0 bases and J by 5 bases, with 9 bases between them. This CDR3 is CASSLGSPNEQYF. DNA of the CDR3: TGCGCCAGCAGCTTGGGATCCCCCAACGAGCAGTACTTC.

This clonotype was counted many times. CDR3: CASSQALGTTNEKLFF. For the CDR3, the DNA is TGCGCCAGCAGCCAGGCCCTGGGGACGACTAATGAAAAACTGTTTTTT. The V call is TRBV4-1, the J call TRBJ1-4, with D possibly being TRBD1 (5 bases). The ends were cut back, 3 bases at V and 2 bases at J, with 13 bases in the middle. There are 16 residues in the CDR3. The germline V gene has CDR1 MGHRA and CDR2 YSYEKL.

The chain is built from TRBV10-3 and TRBJ1-1, with D perhaps matching TRBD1 (6 bases). V gave up 9 bases and J gave up 7 bases, with 21 bases separating them. The germline V gene has CDR1 ENHRY and CDR2 SYGVKD. This CDR3 comprises 14 residues. CDR3 protein: CAIQPVGGAVEAFF. The CDR3 DNA reads TGTGCCATTCAGCCTGTTGGGGGCGCGGTTGAAGCTTTCTTT.

This clonotype has only one observation. The J gene is TRBJ1-4, the V gene TRBV24-1; D possibly corresponds to TRBD1 (6 bases). Trimming cost V 5 bases and J 6 bases, with 15 bases left between them. The CDR3 runs 15 residues. Looked up from germline, CDR1 is KGHDR and CDR2 is SFDVKD. The CDR3 region has the DNA TGTGCCACCAGTGCTAAACAGGGAGGGGATGAAAAACTGTTTTTT. Protein sequence: CATSAKQGGDEKLFF.